The 20 T cell receptor beta chains in this list originate from one sample, sequenced in a study of T cells in Graves' hyperthyroidism and ophthalmopathy. The investigators amplified TCR beta CDR3 regions from RNA transcripts. The TCR CDR3 was amplified in a first-round RT-PCR using the HTBI primer set. Using its own MiXCR run on the multiplex PCR reads, TCRdb lists one record per CDR3 protein. This table has some 600,000 distinct CDR3 sequences, just over 45% appearing once. Sequenced input: peripheral blood or thyroid tissue (not recorded which). The receptors were sampled from a woman under 30 with Graves' hyperthyroidism.

This chain connects TRBV25-1 to TRBJ1-6; 7 nucleotides line up with TRBD1. This CDR3 contains 16 residues. J was trimmed by 4 bases and V by 6 bases; bases with no gene match: 9. Germline loops: CDR1 MGHDK, CDR2 SYGVNS. The chain's CDR3 is CASSPVQGLYNSPLHF. CDR3 DNA sequence: TGTGCCAGCAGCCCGGTACAGGGGCTGTATAATTCACCCCTCCACTTT. The entire variable domain, with the rest obtained from reference TRBV25-1 and TRBJ1-6, is as follows: EADIYQTPRYLVIGTGKKITLECSQTMGHDKMYWYQQDPGMELHLIHYSYGVNSTEKGDLSSESTVSRIRTEHFPLTLESARPSHTSQYLCASSPVQGLYNSPLHFGNGTRLTVT.

The V and J genes are TRBV19 and TRBJ1-6, with a tentative D call TRBD1 (5 bases). This CDR3 has 14 amino acids. Per the germline V gene, CDR1 is LNHDA and CDR2 is SQIVND (reference sequence). V was cut by 6 bases and J by 14 bases, with 20 bases left in between. Here the CDR3 DNA reads TGTGCCAGTAGCGGGACTGGAGACCCCGGGGCCCTCCACTTT. Encoded protein: CASSGTGDPGALHF.

In this sample, this clonotype turned up a few times. This chain joins TRBV9 and TRBJ1-1, with 8 nucleotides matching TRBD1. The ends lost 4 bases at V and 5 bases at J; junction bases unmatched: 10. Germline V gene sequence: CDR1 SGDLS, CDR2 YYNGEE. This CDR3 comprises 15 residues. The chain's CDR3 is CASSPSQGVYTEAFF. The CDR3 nucleotides are TGTGCCAGCAGCCCCTCACAGGGGGTTTATACTGAAGCTTTCTTT.

Concerning this clonotype: This may arise from a read error, as a much more abundant clone is one base away. This chain uses TRBV7-8 with TRBJ1-1; 9 nucleotides agree with TRBD1. The CDR3 is made up of 15 amino acids. Germline V gene sequence: CDR1 SGHVS, CDR2 FQNEAQ. Written as DNA, the CDR3 is TGTGCCGGCAGCTTAGCGGGACAGGGATACACTGAAGCTTTCTTT. As protein: CAGSLAGQGYTEAFF.

This sequence joins TRBV29-1 and TRBJ2-7; 7 bases align to TRBD2. Germline CDR1 is SQVTM and CDR2 is ANQGSEA. Trimming removed 5 bases from V and 6 bases from J; junction bases left unmatched: 13. The CDR3 covers 14 residues. The CDR3, as DNA: TGCAGCGTTACGACTAGCAGTTATACCTTCGAGCAGTACTTC. Translating it yields CSVTTSSYTFEQYF.

A note on this clonotype: A much larger clonotype is one base distant, so this may be a read error. The chain combines TRBV2 with TRBJ1-1; 7 positions match TRBD1. CDR1 and CDR2 (germline): SNHLY, FYNNEI. The CDR3 is 17 amino acids. The DNA of the CDR3 is TGTGCCAGCATCAAGGGACAGACCTTTGTGACGAACACTGGAGCTTTCTTT. Protein product: CASIKGQTFVTNTGAFF.

The J gene is TRBJ1-2, the V gene TRBV6-6, with 7 bases that match TRBD1. With 5 bases clipped from V and 2 bases from J, the junction kept 8 bases outside the gene matches. Germline assignment: CDR1 MNHNY and CDR2 SVGAGI (reference sequence). The CDR3 runs to 15 residues. CDR3 sequence: CASSPSWDRNYGYTF. For the CDR3, the DNA is TGTGCCAGCAGTCCTAGCTGGGACAGAAACTATGGCTACACCTTC.

This chain joins TRBV29-1 and TRBJ2-1, with D possibly matching TRBD2 (5 bases). Looked up from germline, CDR1 is SQVTM and CDR2 is ANQGSEA. The CDR3 has 13 amino acids. The V and J ends lost 6 bases and 8 bases respectively, with 17 bases between them. The CDR3 sequence: CSVLEGVFYEQFF. Written as DNA, the CDR3 is TGCAGCGTCCTCGAGGGCGTGTTCTATGAGCAGTTCTTC.

This clonotype appeared many times. The V call is TRBV20-1, the J call TRBJ1-5, with TRBD1 matching over 9 bases. Germline assignment: CDR1 DFQATT and CDR2 SNEGSKA (reference sequence). J lost 6 bases, V lost 3 bases, and 3 bases had no gene match. This CDR3 contains 13 residues. Here the CDR3 DNA reads TGCAGTGCTAGGGACAGGGGAGGTCAGCCCCAGCATTTT. The encoded protein is CSARDRGGQPQHF.

This chain uses TRBV19 with TRBJ1-1; D is unclear. Trimming cost V 7 bases and J 4 bases, with 13 bases left between them. The length of the CDR3 is 13 residues. Per germline, CDR1 LNHDA and CDR2 SQIVND (reference sequence). The CDR3 DNA reads as TGTGCCAGTAACCTGGACGGATTCACTGAAGCTTTCTTT. Translation: CASNLDGFTEAFF.

The rearrangement links TRBV7-8 to TRBJ2-7, with D possibly being TRBD2 (5 bases). Germline-derived CDR1 and CDR2 are SGHVS and FQNEAQ. The ends were cut back, 7 bases at V and 6 bases at J, with 22 bases in the middle. The CDR3 has 15 amino acids. CDR3 amino acids: CASTRFWRATGEQYF. In DNA form, the CDR3 reads TGTGCCAGCACCAGGTTTTGGCGGGCCACGGGCGAGCAGTACTTC.

The V call is TRBV6-5, the J call TRBJ1-2; 8 nucleotides match TRBD1. The germline V gene encodes CDR1 MNHEY and CDR2 SVGAGI. The CDR3 totals 18 residues. Trimming cost V 0 bases and J 8 bases; bases outside gene matches: 17. In DNA form, the CDR3 reads TGTGCCAGCAGTTACTCGGCTCACCGGACAGGGTCTTTCGAAGGCTACACCTTC. It specifies CASSYSAHRTGSFEGYTF.

J is TRBJ1-3 and V is TRBV2; maybe TRBD1 (6 bases). Between the trimmed V and J ends, which lost 10 bases and 8 bases, there was a span of 15 bases. CDR3 length equals 12 residues. Germline-derived CDR1 and CDR2 are SNHLY and FYNNEI. CDR3 loop: CAIDRTPDTIYF. The CDR3 coding sequence is TGTGCCATCGACAGGACGCCGGACACCATATATTTT.

This clonotype was counted at least ten times. The rearrangement links TRBV11-2 to TRBJ2-6; D is unresolved. CDR3 length: 14 amino acids. CDR1 is SGHAT and CDR2 is FQNNGV in the germline V gene. V was trimmed by 4 bases and J by 4 bases, leaving 8 bases between them. CDR3 sequence reads: CASSYRGGANVLTF. Here the CDR3 DNA reads TGTGCCAGCAGCTACCGTGGGGGGGCCAACGTCCTGACTTTC. The full variable domain, completed using reference TRBV11-2 and TRBJ2-6, is EAGVAQSPRYKIIEKRQSVAFWCNPISGHATLYWYQQILGQGPKLLIQFQNNGVVDDSQLPKDRFSAERLKGVDSTLKIQPAKLEDSAVYLCASSYRGGANVLTFGAGSRLTVL.

There are a few counts of this clonotype. This may come from a read error, since a much larger clone is one base off. The rearrangement joins TRBV2 to TRBJ2-2; 9 nucleotides agree with TRBD2. After removal of 0 bases from V and 4 bases from J, the junction contained 0 bases not matched to a gene. This CDR3 has 15 amino acids. Germline-derived CDR1 and CDR2 are SNHLY and FYNNEI. The chain's CDR3 is CASSEASGSTGELFF. The CDR3 DNA reads TGTGCCAGCAGTGAAGCTAGCGGGAGCACCGGGGAGCTGTTTTTT. Filled out from reference TRBV2 and TRBJ2-2, the complete variable domain reads EPEVTQTPSHQVTQMGQEVILRCVPISNHLYFYWYRQILGQKVEFLVSFYNNEISEKSEIFDDQFSVERPDGSNFTLKIRSTKLEDSAMYFCASSEASGSTGELFFGEGSRLTVL.

This clonotype was detected ten times or more. This chain uses TRBV12-3 or TRBV12-4 with TRBJ1-1, with a tentative D call TRBD1 (6 bases). V lost 6 bases and J 8 bases, leaving 16 bases between the germline ends. CDR3 length equals 13 residues. CDR3 nucleotides: TGTGCCAGCAGCCTCGGAGGGGGTGACGAAGCTTTCTTT. Translating it yields CASSLGGGDEAFF.

This clonotype was recorded many times. In DNA form, the CDR3 reads TGTGCCAGCAGCACTAGCGGAACCTCCTACGAGCAGTACTTC. As protein: CASSTSGTSYEQYF. The rearrangement uses TRBV7-2 and TRBJ2-7; 8 bases map to TRBD2. The CDR3 is 14 residues long. Per germline, CDR1 SGHTA and CDR2 FQGNSA. The V gene end was trimmed by 5 bases and the J gene end by 0 bases; junction bases not matched to a gene: 3.

This clonotype was counted only a few times. The V call is TRBV19, the J call TRBJ1-5, with D tentatively TRBD1 (5 bases). The CDR3 sequence is 15 residues long. Per germline, CDR1 LNHDA and CDR2 SQIVND (reference sequence). Trimming removed 6 bases from V and 2 bases from J, with 14 bases in between. The DNA of the CDR3 is TGTGCCAGTAGCAGCGACCTAGGGGGCAATCAGCCCCAGCATTTT. Its protein is CASSSDLGGNQPQHF.

About this clonotype: Being one base from a much bigger clone, this may be a read error. The chain has TRBV19 and TRBJ1-5; TRBD1 might be the D (6 bases). The CDR3 has 14 amino acids. Germline CDR1 LNHDA, CDR2 SQIVND (reference sequence). CDR3 DNA sequence: TGTGCCTGTAGCCAAGGGACACCTTATCAGCCCCAGCATTTT. It codes for CACSQGTPYQPQHF.

This clonotype was detected a few times. The V and J genes are TRBV7-9 and TRBJ1-6, with D maybe TRBD1 (6 bases). Per the germline V gene, CDR1 is SEHNR and CDR2 is FQNEAQ (reference sequence). V lost 1 base, J lost 9 bases, and 13 bases lay in between. The CDR3 is 15 residues long. The CDR3 protein is CASSLDGRGGSPLHF. CDR3 coding DNA: TGTGCCAGCAGCTTAGATGGCAGGGGTGGTTCACCCCTCCACTTT.